These 17 T cell receptor beta chains came from one sample sequenced in a study of identical twins. TCRdb recomputed calls from the 5' RACE reads with MiXCR, one row per CDR3 protein. The sample carries about 660,000 distinct CDR3 sequences, around 8.3% recorded once. These data were also reused for a study on yellow fever vaccine responses in identical twins.

The sample consisted of PBMCs. The receptors derive from a woman aged 18-29 years in good health.

The sample holds many counts of this clonotype. The chain joins TRBV28 to TRBJ2-7; D possibly matches TRBD1 or TRBD2 (6 bases each). CDR3 length: 15 residues. Trimming stripped 2 bases from V and 5 bases from J, with 16 bases between. Germline assignment: CDR1 MDHEN and CDR2 SYDVKM. Here the CDR3 DNA reads TGTGCCAGCAGTTTACCGGGGGCGCTGATGGACGAGCAGTACTTC. Translation: CASSLPGALMDEQYF.

This clonotype was recorded a few times. The chain has TRBV12-3 or TRBV12-4 and TRBJ1-5; D unresolved. V lost 6 bases, J lost 1 base, and 10 bases lay in between. The CDR3 length is 14 residues. CDR3 sequence: CASRITGSNQPQHF. The CDR3 bases are TGTGCCAGCAGGATTACTGGGAGCAATCAGCCCCAGCATTTT.

The sample holds a few counts of this clonotype. The chain joins TRBV6-5 to TRBJ1-2, with TRBD1 as a possible D gene (6 bases). Germline loops: CDR1 MNHEY, CDR2 SVGAGI. The CDR3 loop spans 13 amino acids. V was shortened by 3 bases and J by 4 bases, with 9 bases between the two germline ends. The CDR3, as DNA: TGTGCCAGCAGTTATCAGGGGCTCTATGGCTACACCTTC. It yields the protein CASSYQGLYGYTF.

The V gene is TRBV24-1, the J gene TRBJ2-5; 7 bases are a match to TRBD1. The CDR3 totals 20 residues. V dropped 2 bases and J dropped 1; count of bases not matched to a gene: 18. Per the germline V gene, CDR1 is KGHDR and CDR2 is SFDVKD. In DNA, the CDR3 is TGTGCCACCAGTGATTCGAAGATACTTCTAACGGGACAGATCCAAGAGACCCAGTACTTC. This codes for CATSDSKILLTGQIQETQYF.

The chain has TRBV6-5 and TRBJ2-1; possible D gene TRBD1, 6 bases. V gave up 1 base and J gave up 2 bases, with 12 bases separating them. The CDR3 is 16 amino acids. CDR1 and CDR2 (germline): MNHEY, SVGAGI. This CDR3 reads CASSYLGQTTYNEQFF. Written as DNA, the CDR3 is TGTGCCAGCAGTTACTTGGGACAAACGACCTACAATGAGCAGTTCTTC.

Only a few counts were recorded for this clonotype. The chain carries TRBV5-5 and TRBJ1-2, with TRBD1 as a possible D gene (6 bases). The germline V gene encodes CDR1 SGHKS and CDR2 YYEKEE (reference sequence). The germline V and J ends were trimmed by 5 bases and 2 bases, with 19 bases remaining between them. The CDR3 is 16 residues long. The CDR3 protein is CASSSSGGDTNYGYTF. Written as DNA, the CDR3 is TGTGCCAGCAGTTCAAGTGGGGGGGACACCAACTATGGCTACACCTTC.

This clonotype has more than one count but fewer than ten. The chain is built from TRBV19 and TRBJ2-3; no clear D. Trimming removed 2 bases at V and 6 bases at J, with 9 bases between. This CDR3 is built from 13 residues. In germline, CDR1 is LNHDA, CDR2 SQIVND (reference sequence). CDR3 amino acids: CASSISFGDTQYF. As DNA, the CDR3 is TGTGCCAGTAGTATATCTTTCGGGGATACGCAGTATTTT.

The table lists this clonotype with a few counts. This chain connects TRBV20-1 to TRBJ2-2; D gene unclear. The V gene lost 3 bases and the J gene lost 7 bases, with 12 bases spanning the gap. The CDR3 is 13 amino acids. Germline V gives CDR1 DFQATT, CDR2 SNEGSKA (reference sequence). The CDR3 sequence is CSARSWAIGELFF. The CDR3 nucleotides read TGCAGTGCTAGGTCGTGGGCAATCGGGGAGCTGTTTTTT.

The chain joins TRBV5-1 to TRBJ1-2, with 7 bases fitting TRBD1. CDR3 length equals 13 residues. Losses at the gene ends were 6 bases for V and 6 bases for J; bases not matched to a gene: 8. Germline CDR1 reads SGHRS; CDR2 reads YFSETQ. In DNA form, the CDR3 reads TGCGCCAGCAACCCGACAGGGATTAATGGCTACACCTTC. As protein: CASNPTGINGYTF.

The sample holds a few counts of this clonotype. Here the CDR3 reads CASSLGPGYSYNEQFF. CDR3 in DNA: TGTGCCAGCAGCTTAGGCCCGGGGTACTCCTACAATGAGCAGTTCTTC. The chain combines TRBV11-2 with TRBJ2-1, with a weak D call TRBD2 (5 bases). This CDR3 contains 16 residues. Germline CDR1 and CDR2: SGHAT and FQNNGV. V lost 1 base and J lost 0, with 10 bases in between.

The chain employs TRBV6-2 or TRBV6-3 and TRBJ2-7; 7 bases align to TRBD1. CDR3 length: 15 residues. With V trimmed by 7 bases and J by 1 base, 10 bases remained unmatched. The germline V gene encodes CDR1 MNHEY and CDR2 SVGEGT. The chain's CDR3 is CASTPTGQSSYEQYF. Written as DNA, the CDR3 is TGTGCCAGCACCCCGACAGGGCAATCATCCTACGAGCAGTACTTC.

The rearrangement joins TRBV2 to TRBJ2-3, with 12 bases identical to TRBD2. This CDR3 has 18 amino acids. V was pared by 11 bases and J by 5 bases, with 20 bases of the junction left unmatched. Germline loops: CDR1 SNHLY, CDR2 FYNNEI. The CDR3 region is CAFSPGGLAGGEIDTQYF. CDR3 DNA: TGTGCCTTCAGCCCAGGTGGTCTAGCGGGGGGGGAGATAGATACGCAGTATTTT.

This clonotype has just a few counts. V and J are TRBV12-3 or TRBV12-4 and TRBJ2-1; D is unresolved. The CDR3 is made up of 12 amino acids. Trimming left V 3 bases short and J 12 bases short, with 12 bases between. CDR3 region: CASSLFGFGQFF. The CDR3 nucleotides read TGTGCCAGCAGTTTGTTTGGGTTCGGGCAGTTCTTC.

This clonotype was seen only a few times. This chain links TRBV5-1 with TRBJ2-5, with D uncertain. CDR1 SGHRS and CDR2 YFSETQ come from the germline V gene. The CDR3 sequence is 15 residues long. The V end was cut by 3 bases, the J end by 4 bases, with 16 bases between. The CDR3 region is CASSYRPGIGETQYF. CDR3 nucleotide sequence: TGCGCCAGCAGCTACAGACCGGGCATAGGAGAGACCCAGTACTTC.

This clonotype has a count of ten or more. The gene calls are TRBV20-1 and TRBJ1-5, with 8 bases identical to TRBD1. The CDR3 sequence is 13 residues long. Germline CDR1 and CDR2: DFQATT and SNEGSKA (reference sequence). The trim removed 3 bases at V and 6 bases at J, leaving 4 bases unmatched. The CDR3 sequence: CSASGQGGQPQHF. CDR3 nucleotides: TGCAGTGCTAGCGGACAGGGAGGTCAGCCCCAGCATTTT.

The V and J genes are TRBV5-1 and TRBJ2-5; D is unresolved. The germline gives CDR1 SGHRS, CDR2 YFSETQ. The CDR3 is 14 residues long. V was shortened by 3 bases and J by 5 bases, with 14 bases between the two germline ends. CDR3 region: CASSWGRLGETQYF. The CDR3 DNA reads TGCGCCAGCAGCTGGGGAAGACTGGGGGAGACCCAGTACTTC.

This clonotype has ten or more counts. This chain uses TRBV5-1 with TRBJ2-1; D is unclear. The CDR3 extends over 14 amino acids. V was trimmed by 0 bases and J by 4 bases, leaving 8 bases between them. Germline assignment: CDR1 SGHRS and CDR2 YFSETQ. CDR3 in DNA: TGCGCCAGCAGCTTGGACGGCGGTTACAATGAGCAGTTCTTC. Translating gives CASSLDGGYNEQFF.